This T cell receptor (beta chain) was sequenced for a study of spatial heterogeneity in lung cancer. Study summary: Alpha-chain detections were consistently fewer than beta-chain detections among the sequences. More than eight raw reads, on average, carried each unique TCR and UMI combination.

Deletions cut 6 bases from V and 5 bases from J, with 22 bases between. The CDR3 is 15 residues long. The germline V gene encodes CDR1 DFQATT and CDR2 SNEGSKA (reference sequence). Every TCR cDNA molecule bore a unique molecular identifier. MiXCR, run by TCRdb on the 5' RACE reads, gives a single entry per CDR3 protein. This sample has about 45,000 distinct CDR3 sequences, with about 11% found just once. On this clonotype itself: Its specificity is not known.

Time point specified: sample taken at primary tumor resection. Whole RNA was taken from tumor, nontumor lung or frozen PBMC; it was then sequenced unsorted. The study, taken as a whole, reports: Ubiquitous expanded tumor TCRs were observed in blood more at resection than follow-up.

The specimen comprised PBMCs, sampled at surgery. The receptor comes from a female donor with early-stage non-small cell lung cancer. The chain has TRBV20-1 and TRBJ2-5, with D uncertain. CDR3: CSALLGRSTRETQYF. In DNA form, the CDR3 reads TGCAGTGCGCTTCTAGGACGCTCTACTCGGGAGACCCAGTACTTC.